This is a list of T cell receptor beta chains from one sample in a study of CD4 and CD8 cells across lung adenocarcinoma regions. TCRdb ran MiXCR on the PCR reads and lists one entry per CDR3 protein. The sample includes some 9,600 distinct CDR3 sequences, approximately 49% of them seen just once. Source material: CD4+ T cells from the margin of a lung tumor. Receptor source: a female donor with lung adenocarcinoma. The CD4 and CD8 labels of this study may be unreliable. The CDR3 runs from the conserved cysteine through the conserved F or W. A D gene is named only where the DNA matches it firmly. The size entry is marked missing in some rows and otherwise reads once, few, many or a size class.

>.|TRBJ2-4|TRBV6-1|.
CASSAGLGDKNTQYF
TGTGCCAGCAGTGCAGGGCTAGGAGACAAAAACACTCAGTACTTT
>.|TRBJ2-3|TRBV6-1|.
CASSEASGTDIQYF
TGTGCCAGCAGTGAAGCTAGCGGCACAGATATTCAGTACTTT
>few|TRBJ2-1|TRBV6-1|.
CASRTPLATEQFF
TGTGCCAGCAGGACCCCCCTAGCGACTGAGCAGTTCTTC
>many|TRBJ2-7|TRBV6-5|TRBD2
CASSSRRLAGAYEQYF
TGTGCCAGCAGTTCCCGACGACTAGCGGGAGCGTACGAGCAGTACTTC
>few|TRBJ1-3|TRBV7-2|.
CASSTGGVVSGNTIYF
TGTGCCAGCAGCACGGGGGGCGTTGTCTCTGGAAACACCATATATTTT
>medium-sized|TRBJ2-1|TRBV6-1|.
CASRPTSPYNEQFF
TGTGCCAGCAGACCAACAAGTCCCTACAATGAGCAGTTCTTC
>medium-sized|TRBJ2-1|TRBV4-1|TRBD2
CASSQVTGRLAGVGNEQFF
TGCGCCAGCAGCCAAGTAACCGGCCGACTAGCGGGAGTGGGTAATGAGCAGTTCTTC
>.|TRBJ1-1|TRBV7-2|.
CASSLSPAPTTAFF
TGTGCCAGCAGCTTATCCCCAGCCCCAACAACTGCTTTCTTT
>.|TRBJ2-1|TRBV6-1|TRBD1
CASSGPGTGHNEQFF
TGTGCCAGCAGTGGGCCCGGGACAGGGCACAATGAGCAGTTCTTC
>few|TRBJ2-3|TRBV7-2|.
CASTRTASTDTQYF
TGTGCCAGCACCCGGACAGCTAGCACAGATACGCAGTATTTT
>.|TRBJ2-1|TRBV6-1|.
CASRPDSSSYNEQFF
TGTGCCAGCAGGCCCGACTCGAGCTCCTACAATGAGCAGTTCTTC
>.|TRBJ2-5|TRBV6-5|.
CASSYATAGGRETQYF
TGTGCCAGCAGTTACGCCACGGCCGGGGGTAGGGAGACCCAGTACTTC
>medium-sized|TRBJ2-5|TRBV6-1|.
CASSDQQETQYF
TGTGCCAGCAGTGACCAGCAAGAGACCCAGTACTTC